These T cell receptor beta chains were read from a single sample in a study of blood T cell repertoires in COVID-19. The data were produced by immunoSEQ multiplex PCR, yet TCRdb's version contains in-frame clones alone and is incomplete. This table holds fewer than 20,000 clones, approximately 83% found once. Sequenced: peripheral blood. The receptors here all came from a man between 65 and 80 years old in a cohort sampled during active COVID-19. CDR3s include the opening cysteine and the closing phenylalanine or tryptophan. The D gene is left open where the match is weak.

>TRBJ2-4|NA|16|TRBV7-2
TGTGCCAGCACCGAGTGGGGGGGCGCCGCCAAAAACATTCAGTACTTC
CASTEWGGAAKNIQYF
>TRBJ2-1|TRBD2|15|TRBV6-6
TGTGCCAGCAGCCGGGGAGCGGGAGGTTACAATGAGCAGTTCTTC
CASSRGAGGYNEQFF
>TRBJ2-7|TRBD1|15|TRBV19
TGTGCCAGTAGTATAGGGAGGACAGGGGGCTACGAGCAGTACTTC
CASSIGRTGGYEQYF
>TRBJ2-3|NA|14|TRBV12-5
TGTGCTAGTGGTTTGGGCTCTATAACGGATACGCAGTATTTT
CASGLGSITDTQYF
>TRBJ1-5|TRBD1|14|TRBV19
TGTGCCAGTAGTGGGACAGGGGGGAATCAGCCCCAGCATTTT
CASSGTGGNQPQHF
>TRBJ2-1|TRBD2|17|TRBV7-6
TGTGCCAGCAGCTTAGGCGGGACTAGTCTGTGGGACAATGAGCAGTTCTTC
CASSLGGTSLWDNEQFF
>TRBJ2-7|NA|14|TRBV21-1
TGTGCCAGCAGCAAAGCCGGCGGAACCTACGAGCAGTACTTC
CASSKAGGTYEQYF
>TRBJ2-2|TRBD1|15|TRBV4-1
TGCGCCAGCAGCCCCTACGGACAGGACACCGGGGAGCTGTTTTTT
CASSPYGQDTGELFF
>TRBJ2-3|NA|17|TRBV3-1/TRBV3-2
TGTGCCAGCAGCCAAGATAGGAGTAGCGGTCGCACAGATACGCAGTATTTT
CASSQDRSSGRTDTQYF
>TRBJ2-2|NA|15|TRBV5-1
TGCGCCAGCAGCCAAGACATTTCGAACACCGGGGAGCTGTTTTTT
CASSQDISNTGELFF
>TRBJ1-1|NA|15|TRBV18
TGTGCCAGCTCACCACCCAAGGGGTTGAACACTGAAGCTTTCTTT
CASSPPKGLNTEAFF
>TRBJ2-3|TRBD2|16|TRBV19
TGTGCCAGTAGTCCTAGGGGGGGACTAGCGGCGGATACGCAGTATTTT
CASSPRGGLAADTQYF
>TRBJ1-1|TRBD1|15|TRBV4-1
TGCGCCAGCAGCGTACACAGGGGGGGGAACACTGAAGCTTTCTTT
CASSVHRGGNTEAFF
>TRBJ2-5|NA|12|TRBV28
TGTGCCACCAATGGACAGACGGATCCCCAGTACTTC
CATNGQTDPQYF
>TRBJ2-5|TRBD2|15|TRBV11-2
TGTGCCAGCAGCTTCTCGGGGGGGGACCAAGAGACCCAGTACTTC
CASSFSGGDQETQYF
>TRBJ2-7|TRBD2|15|TRBV11-1
TGTGCCAGCAGCTTAACCGGGACTAGCGGCTACGAGCAGTACTTC
CASSLTGTSGYEQYF
>TRBJ1-5|TRBD1|16|TRBV6-2/TRBV6-3
TGTGCCAGCAGTTACTCGCGGACAGGGGGCGGTCAGCCCCAGCATTTT
CASSYSRTGGGQPQHF
>TRBJ2-1|NA|10|TRBV20-1
TGCAGTGCTAGTGTGTCAAATCAGTTCTTC
CSASVSNQFF
>TRBJ2-3|TRBD2|21|TRBV7-8
TGTGCCAGCAGCTTATATGCGGGAGTTATCTCCAGTGGGTCTAGCACAGATACGCAGTATTTT
CASSLYAGVISSGSSTDTQYF
>TRBJ2-5|NA|15|TRBV7-3
TGTGCCAGCAGCTTGGGGGGAGAGTCCCGGGAGACCCAGTACTTC
CASSLGGESRETQYF
>TRBJ2-7|TRBD1|18|TRBV4-3
TGCGCCAGCAGCCAAGAGCTGATTGGGCAGGGGGAATCCTACGAGCAGTACTTC
CASSQELIGQGESYEQYF
>TRBJ1-1|TRBD1|14|TRBV7-9
TGTGCCAGCAGCTTCGGGACAGGGTTCACTGAAGCTTTCTTT
CASSFGTGFTEAFF
>TRBJ1-2|TRBD1|14|TRBV4-1
TGCGCCAGCAGCCATCCGGGACAGGGCAATGGCTACACCTTC
CASSHPGQGNGYTF
>TRBJ2-1|TRBD2|13|TRBV30
TGTGCCTGGAAACGGGAGGTCGGCTCGGAGCAGTTCTTC
CAWKREVGSEQFF
>TRBJ1-4|TRBD1|18|TRBV4-2
TGTGCCAGCAGCCTCGGACAGGGGCCTGGTGGGACTAATGAAAAACTGTTTTTT
CASSLGQGPGGTNEKLFF
>TRBJ2-5|NA|16|TRBV5-1
TGCGCCAGCAGCCGAACTAGACAGGGAGGTCAAGAGACCCAGTACTTC
CASSRTRQGGQETQYF
>TRBJ2-7|NA|15|TRBV15
TGTGCCACCAGCAGAGATCTAGGAATCCTAGGCGAGCAGTACTTC
CATSRDLGILGEQYF
>TRBJ2-2|NA|12|TRBV10-1
TGCGCCAGCATCAACCTAATCGGGGAGCTGTTTTTT
CASINLIGELFF
>TRBJ2-3|TRBD1|17|TRBV28
TGTGCCAGCAGTCCGAATGTTTGGGGCAGGGGGCAGGATACGCAGTATTTT
CASSPNVWGRGQDTQYF